The next 7 T cell receptor beta chains were all read from a single sample in a study of T-cell reconstitution after alpha-beta-depleted transplantation in children. TCRbeta library construction was performed incorporating unique molecular identifiers. TCRdb redid the calling of the PCR reads with MiXCR, one entry per CDR3 protein. The profile shows 450,000 to 600,000 distinct CDR3 sequences, around 19% of them singletons. This sample comprised PBMCs from the stem cell graft donor, obtained from the stem cell graft. Receptors were obtained from a human donor who donated a stem cell graft to a child with acute lymphoblastic leukemia.

This clonotype was detected only a few times. The chain carries TRBV19 and TRBJ1-2; no clear D. Germline V gene sequence: CDR1 LNHDA, CDR2 SQIVND (reference sequence). There are 13 residues in the CDR3. V was cut by 0 bases and J by 0 bases, with 2 bases left in between. The CDR3 coding sequence is TGTGCCAGTAGTATAGACCCTAACTATGGCTACACCTTC. It codes for CASSIDPNYGYTF.

This clonotype showed up many times. CDR3: CASSSTRANEKLFF. DNA of the CDR3: TGCGCCAGCAGCTCGACAAGAGCTAATGAAAAACTGTTTTTT. This chain connects TRBV5-1 to TRBJ1-4; D is ambiguous. Per the germline V gene, CDR1 is SGHRS and CDR2 is YFSETQ. The CDR3 covers 14 residues. With 3 bases removed from V and 3 bases from J, the gap between germline ends came to 9 bases. Complete variable domain (other parts from reference TRBV5-1 and TRBJ1-4): KAGVTQTPRYLIKTRGQQVTLSCSPISGHRSVSWYQQTPGQGLQFLFEYFSETQRNKGNFPGRFSGRQFSNSRSEMNVSTLELGDSALYLCASSSTRANEKLFFGSGTQLSVL.

This clonotype was observed a few times. The chain has TRBV5-4 and TRBJ2-3; D not certain. V dropped 4 bases and J dropped 3 bases, with 9 bases sitting between them. In germline, CDR1 is SGHNT, CDR2 YYREEE (reference sequence). The CDR3 is 13 residues long. The chain's CDR3 is CASSGPGTDTQYF. The CDR3 DNA reads as TGTGCCAGCAGCGGACCCGGAACAGATACGCAGTATTTT. The full variable domain, with the rest looked up from reference TRBV5-4 and TRBJ2-3, is ETGVTQSPTHLIKTRGQQVTLRCSSQSGHNTVSWYQQALGQGPQFIFQYYREEENGRGNFPPRFSGLQFPNYSSELNVNALELDDSALYLCASSGPGTDTQYFGPGTRLTVL.

A note on this clonotype: One junction end does not reproduce the germline sequence, and a read error may be involved. J is TRBJ2-1 and V is TRBV24-1, with D possibly matching TRBD2 (5 bases). Germline V CDR1 and CDR2: KGHDR, SFDVKD. The CDR3 runs to 13 residues. In DNA, the CDR3 is TGTGCCACCGAGGTCGACGACTACAATAAGCAGTTCTTC. Protein product: CATEVDDYNKQFF.

The J gene is TRBJ2-7, the V gene TRBV20-1, with 7 bases lining up with TRBD2. From germline, CDR1 is DFQATT and CDR2 SNEGSKA (reference sequence). The junction had 12 bases not matched to a gene; V was cut back by 6 bases and J by 1 base. The CDR3 covers 15 residues. The CDR3 sequence: CSAPSGGSPSYEQYF. CDR3 DNA: TGCAGTGCCCCTTCGGGAGGTTCTCCTTCCTACGAGCAGTACTTC.

The chain is built from TRBV28 and TRBJ2-2; D uncertain. V shed 6 bases and J shed 4 bases, with 9 bases lying between them. The CDR3 contains 13 residues. In germline, CDR1 is MDHEN, CDR2 SYDVKM. The CDR3 region has the DNA TGTGCCAGCAGAGGCAGACCCACCGGGGAGCTGTTTTTT. Amino acid sequence: CASRGRPTGELFF. Based on the CDR3 plus reference TRBV28 and TRBJ2-2, the full variable domain is DVKVTQSSRYLVKRTGEKVFLECVQDMDHENMFWYRQDPGLGLRLIYFSYDVKMKEKGDIPEGYSVSREKKERFSLILESASTNQTSMYLCASRGRPTGELFFGEGSRLTVL.

This chain joins TRBV5-1 and TRBJ2-1, with 9 bases fitting TRBD2. Losses at the gene ends were 7 bases for V and 1 base for J; bases not matched to a gene: 3. Germline CDR1 SGHRS, CDR2 YFSETQ. The CDR3 contains 14 residues. CDR3 region: CASEAGGSYNEQFF. CDR3 DNA sequence: TGCGCCAGCGAGGCGGGAGGGTCCTACAATGAGCAGTTCTTC.